Each of the 30 T cell receptor beta chains below was sequenced from the same sample in a study of early T cells in non-severe SARS-CoV-2 infection. TCRdb re-called the 5' RACE reads through MiXCR, storing one row per CDR3 protein. The repertoire holds roughly 50,000 distinct CDR3 sequences, with 6.5% to 9.5% as singletons. Input material: whole blood. Receptor source: an adult who was a healthcare worker with PCR-confirmed SARS-CoV-2 infection or an uninfected control (not recorded which).

There are many counts of this clonotype. The V and J genes are TRBV25-1 and TRBJ1-2, with no clear D. The CDR3 has 11 amino acids. Germline-derived CDR1 and CDR2 are MGHDK and SYGVNS. The germline V and J ends were trimmed by 3 bases and 4 bases, with 3 bases remaining between them. CDR3 nucleotide sequence: TGTGCCAGCAGTGACGGCTATGGCTACACCTTC. This codes for CASSDGYGYTF.

This clonotype has a count of ten or more. The rearrangement joins TRBV4-2 to TRBJ1-1; D gene ambiguous. The CDR3 sequence is 15 residues long. Germline V gives CDR1 LGHNA, CDR2 YNFKEQ. The V end was cut by 0 bases, the J end by 1 base, with 9 bases between. The CDR3 protein is CASSQEGTANTEAFF. The CDR3 coding sequence is TGTGCCAGCAGCCAAGAAGGAACGGCGAACACTGAAGCTTTCTTT.

This clonotype appeared many times. The chain recombines TRBV19 with TRBJ2-1, with D possibly matching TRBD2 (7 bases). The V and J ends lost 6 bases and 8 bases respectively, with 17 bases between them. Germline values: CDR1 LNHDA, CDR2 SQIVND (reference sequence). The CDR3 spans 14 residues. The DNA for the CDR3 is TGTGCCAGTAGGGTAGGTGGGGGGGGCGATGAGCAGTTCTTC. Its protein product is CASRVGGGGDEQFF.

The sample holds a few counts of this clonotype. V gene TRBV28 combines with J gene TRBJ2-7; tentatively, D is TRBD2 (6 bases). The germline gives CDR1 MDHEN, CDR2 SYDVKM. The CDR3 consists of 13 residues. Trimming took 7 bases from V and 8 from J, leaving 18 bases between them. CDR3: CASTPGTDKQQYF. In DNA, the CDR3 is TGTGCCAGCACCCCCGGGACTGACAAACAGCAGTACTTC.

This rearrangement joins TRBV5-6 to TRBJ1-5; the D is unclear. The CDR3 is made up of 14 amino acids. Deletions cut 2 bases from V and 5 bases from J, with 11 bases between. CDR1 is SGHDT and CDR2 is YYEEEE in the germline V gene. CDR3 nucleotide sequence: TGTGCCAGCAGCTTCCGAGGTGCGCATCAGCCCCAGCATTTT. The encoded protein is CASSFRGAHQPQHF.

The genes are TRBV14 and TRBJ2-7; D is undetermined. The CDR3 has 14 residues. V was pared by 2 bases and J by 6 bases, with 14 bases between. Germline CDR1 SGHDN, CDR2 FVKESK. The CDR3: CASSQPGWQREQYF. The CDR3 DNA reads as TGTGCCAGCAGCCAACCCGGGTGGCAGCGCGAGCAGTACTTC.

This clonotype was seen at least ten times. The chain has TRBV20-1 and TRBJ2-2; D not resolved. From germline, CDR1 is DFQATT and CDR2 SNEGSKA (reference sequence). The CDR3 has 15 residues. Trimming pared 3 bases from V and 5 bases from J, leaving 16 bases between. CDR3 in amino acids: CSARPGGAGTGELFF. CDR3 sequence (DNA): TGCAGTGCTAGGCCCGGCGGCGCTGGGACCGGGGAGCTGTTTTTT.

In its sample, this clonotype was seen a few times. This sequence joins TRBV13 and TRBJ2-3, with 9 nucleotides matching TRBD2. The CDR3 loop spans 15 amino acids. Germline V gene lookup returns CDR1 PRHDT and CDR2 FYEKMQ (reference sequence). The V gene end was trimmed by 1 base and the J gene end by 5 bases; junction bases not matched to a gene: 4. The CDR3 loop is CASSLDSGGRDTQYF. The CDR3 DNA reads TGTGCCAGCAGCTTAGATAGCGGGGGCCGAGATACGCAGTATTTT. The entire variable domain, with the rest obtained from reference TRBV13 and TRBJ2-3, is as follows: AAGVIQSPRHLIKEKRETATLKCYPIPRHDTVYWYQQGPGQDPQFLISFYEKMQSDKGSIPDRFSAQQFSDYHSELNMSSLELGDSALYFCASSLDSGGRDTQYFGPGTRLTVL.

The rearrangement joins TRBV4-3 to TRBJ2-7; tentatively, D is TRBD2 (6 bases). Germline loops: CDR1 LGHNA, CDR2 YSLEER. The length of the CDR3 is 15 residues. Trimming left V 0 bases short and J 4 bases short, with 13 bases between. The CDR3 loop reads CASSQESGTAYEQYF. The CDR3 nucleotides read TGCGCCAGCAGCCAAGAATCAGGGACTGCATACGAGCAGTACTTC.

This clonotype showed up many times. The chain couples TRBV10-2 to TRBJ2-3, with a possible D match to TRBD1 (6 bases). Per germline, CDR1 WSHSY and CDR2 SAAADI. V gave up 6 bases and J gave up 3 bases, with 13 bases separating them. The CDR3 runs to 14 residues. CDR3 nucleotide sequence: TGCGCCAGCAGGGACAGTCAGGGTACAGATACGCAGTATTTT. It encodes CASRDSQGTDTQYF.

This clonotype was picked up a small number of times. The chain has TRBV12-3 or TRBV12-4 and TRBJ2-7; D is unclear. Trimming took 3 bases from V and 6 from J, leaving 6 bases between them. The CDR3 spans 11 residues. CDR3 region: CASSFLGEQYF. The CDR3 region has the DNA TGTGCCAGCAGTTTTCTGGGCGAGCAGTACTTC.

The sample holds many counts of this clonotype. The gene calls are TRBV28 and TRBJ2-3, with 7 bases identical to TRBD2. Germline V gene sequence: CDR1 MDHEN, CDR2 SYDVKM. Losses at the gene ends were 6 bases for V and 2 bases for J; bases not matched to a gene: 5. CDR3 length: 14 amino acids. The CDR3 nucleotides read TGTGCCAGCAGGGGGGGGTTAAACACAGATACGCAGTATTTT. This gives the protein CASRGGLNTDTQYF.

The V gene is TRBV7-9, the J gene TRBJ2-2; D call uncertain. Germline loops: CDR1 SEHNR, CDR2 FQNEAQ (reference sequence). V was shortened by 1 base and J by 3 bases, with 6 bases between the two germline ends. This CDR3 comprises 14 residues. The CDR3 protein is CASSLVPYTGELFF. CDR3 DNA: TGTGCCAGCAGCTTAGTTCCGTACACCGGGGAGCTGTTTTTT.

The chain has TRBV27 and TRBJ2-5; 14 bases are shared with TRBD2. The CDR3 has 16 residues. Looked up from germline, CDR1 is MNHEY and CDR2 is SMNVEV (reference sequence). The ends lost 1 base at V and 2 bases at J; junction bases unmatched: 0. Written as DNA, the CDR3 is TGTGCCAGCAGTTTATGGACTAGCGGGGGGCAAGAGACCCAGTACTTC. Encoded protein: CASSLWTSGGQETQYF.

The chain has TRBV6-5 and TRBJ2-7, with TRBD1 as a possible D gene (6 bases). This CDR3 has 12 amino acids. The V end was cut by 9 bases, the J end by 4 bases, with 13 bases between. The V gene's germline CDR1 is MNHEY and CDR2 SVGAGI. Written as DNA, the CDR3 is TGTGCCAGGGCCCAGGGGATTTACGAGCAGTACTTC. It specifies CARAQGIYEQYF.

This clonotype was counted ten times or more. V usage is TRBV3-1 and J usage is TRBJ2-3; tentatively, D is TRBD1 or TRBD2 (6 bases each). This CDR3 contains 15 residues. Trimming removed 0 bases from V and 3 bases from J, with 10 bases in between. In germline, CDR1 is LGHDT, CDR2 YNNKEL (reference sequence). CDR3 bases: TGTGCCAGCAGCCAAGATGGGGGGCGTACAGATACGCAGTATTTT. This encodes CASSQDGGRTDTQYF.

This chain connects TRBV28 to TRBJ1-6; D remains ambiguous. Germline CDR1 MDHEN, CDR2 SYDVKM. V lost 3 bases, J lost 2 bases, and 8 bases lay in between. The CDR3 spans 15 residues. CDR3 DNA: TGTGCCAGCAGTTTGGGGAAGACCTATAATTCACCCCTCCACTTT. It is translated as CASSLGKTYNSPLHF.

This clonotype was detected ten times or more. This sequence joins TRBV5-4 and TRBJ1-2; D remains ambiguous. Deletions cut 0 bases from V and 5 bases from J, with 8 bases between. This CDR3 is 13 amino acids long. Germline CDR1 reads SGHNT; CDR2 reads YYREEE (reference sequence). The CDR3 DNA follows: TGTGCCAGCAGCTTGGGGAGAGGTTATGGCTACACCTTC. It is translated as CASSLGRGYGYTF. The whole variable domain, filled in from reference TRBV5-4 and TRBJ1-2, reads ETGVTQSPTHLIKTRGQQVTLRCSSQSGHNTVSWYQQALGQGPQFIFQYYREEENGRGNFPPRFSGLQFPNYSSELNVNALELDDSALYLCASSLGRGYGYTFGSGTRLTVV.

This clonotype was observed at least ten times. The chain uses TRBV3-1 and TRBJ1-5; TRBD1 is a possible D gene (6 bases). The ends were cut back, 1 base at V and 1 base at J, with 11 bases in the middle. In germline, CDR1 is LGHDT, CDR2 YNNKEL (reference sequence). The CDR3 contains 16 residues. The CDR3 is CASSQGRRGSNQPQHF. Written as DNA, the CDR3 is TGTGCCAGCAGCCAAGGTCGGAGGGGGAGCAATCAGCCCCAGCATTTT.

There are a few counts of this clonotype. The J gene is TRBJ1-4, the V gene TRBV5-1; D is unresolved. This CDR3 spans 13 amino acids. Germline values: CDR1 SGHRS, CDR2 YFSETQ. V gave up 0 bases and J gave up 8 bases, with 8 bases separating them. This CDR3 is CASSLELGEKLFF. The DNA of the CDR3 is TGCGCCAGCAGCTTGGAATTGGGAGAAAAACTGTTTTTT.

This clonotype came up many times. The V gene is TRBV9, the J gene TRBJ2-7; D possibly corresponds to TRBD2 (5 bases). Germline CDR1 is SGDLS and CDR2 is YYNGEE. Trimming shortened V by 4 bases and J by 1 base, and 12 bases separated the two germline ends. The CDR3 is 14 amino acids. CDR3 coding DNA: TGTGCCAGCAGCCCTAGCCAGGAATCCTACGAGCAGTACTTC. Translated: CASSPSQESYEQYF.

This clonotype was recorded at least ten times. The V call is TRBV5-8, the J call TRBJ1-1; D gene uncertain. The CDR3 contains 16 residues. The ends were cut back, 1 base at V and 0 bases at J, with 13 bases in the middle. Germline lookup yields CDR1 SGHTS and CDR2 YDEGEE. CDR3 in amino acids: CASSLMAGALNTEAFF. The CDR3 region has the DNA TGTGCCAGCAGCTTGATGGCAGGAGCCTTGAACACTGAAGCTTTCTTT.

This clonotype was observed at least ten times. This chain connects TRBV3-1 to TRBJ2-5, with D perhaps matching TRBD2 (6 bases). The germline V gene encodes CDR1 LGHDT and CDR2 YNNKEL (reference sequence). The CDR3 loop spans 16 amino acids. Between the trimmed V and J ends, which lost 1 base and 0 bases, there was a span of 12 bases. The DNA of the CDR3 is TGTGCCAGCAGCCAAGCCCAGGGACTGTACCAAGAGACCCAGTACTTC. It translates to CASSQAQGLYQETQYF.

This clonotype showed up many times. The rearrangement uses TRBV20-1 and TRBJ1-1; possible D gene TRBD1, 5 bases. In germline, CDR1 is DFQATT, CDR2 SNEGSKA (reference sequence). This CDR3 is built from 15 residues. The V end was cut by 1 base, the J end by 1 base, with 13 bases between. The CDR3, as DNA: TGCAGTGCTAGAGGAATTGACAGACAGAACACTGAAGCTTTCTTT. Translated, it gives CSARGIDRQNTEAFF.

This clonotype has ten or more counts. The CDR3 is CASSSNRQGTEAFF. DNA of the CDR3: TGCGCCAGCAGCTCAAATAGACAGGGGACTGAAGCTTTCTTT. The rearrangement joins TRBV5-1 to TRBJ1-1; 8 bases are a match to TRBD1. J was trimmed by 5 bases and V by 3 bases; bases with no gene match: 6. The CDR3 sequence is 14 residues long. Looked up from germline, CDR1 is SGHRS and CDR2 is YFSETQ.

Ten or more counts support this clonotype. The V and J genes are TRBV20-1 and TRBJ2-4; TRBD2 agrees at 11 bases. V lost 2 bases and J lost 0; bases outside the gene matches: 6. There are 17 residues in the CDR3. Germline CDR1 is DFQATT and CDR2 is SNEGSKA (reference sequence). In DNA form, the CDR3 reads TGCAGTGCTAGACTAGCGGGGGGCACACTAGCCAAAAACATTCAGTACTTC. This encodes CSARLAGGTLAKNIQYF.

This clonotype was observed at least ten times. The chain carries TRBV18 and TRBJ1-1; the match to TRBD1 covers 8 bases. The CDR3 spans 14 residues. The germline CDR1 and CDR2 sequences are KGHSH and LQKENI. The ends lost 3 bases at V and 5 bases at J; junction bases unmatched: 5. CDR3 protein: CASSPRQGRTEAFF. CDR3 nucleotides: TGTGCCAGCTCACCTCGACAGGGGAGAACTGAAGCTTTCTTT.

The table lists this clonotype with a few counts. This chain connects TRBV2 to TRBJ1-2; 7 bases agree with TRBD1. The CDR3 totals 12 residues. V shed 4 bases and J 6 bases; nucleotides not matched to a gene: 2. Germline values: CDR1 SNHLY, CDR2 FYNNEI. This CDR3 reads CASSVTGNGYTF. CDR3 sequence (DNA): TGTGCCAGCAGTGTGACAGGGAATGGCTACACCTTC.

This clonotype has a count of ten or more. DNA of the CDR3: TGCGCCAGCAGCTTGGAGGGCCTGAACACTGAAGCTTTCTTT. Translation: CASSLEGLNTEAFF. This rearrangement joins TRBV5-1 to TRBJ1-1; D remains ambiguous. Germline V gene lookup returns CDR1 SGHRS and CDR2 YFSETQ. This CDR3 contains 14 residues. Between the trimmed V and J ends, which lost 0 bases and 0 bases, there was a span of 6 bases.

This clonotype was seen ten or more times. The V call is TRBV11-1, the J call TRBJ2-1; D might be TRBD2 (6 bases). The CDR3 extends over 15 amino acids. Trimming left V 1 base short and J 1 base short, with 8 bases between. Germline-derived CDR1 and CDR2 are SGHAT and FQDESV (reference sequence). CDR3 region: CASSLGGGSYNEQFF. Written as DNA, the CDR3 is TGTGCCAGCAGCTTAGGTGGGGGGTCCTACAATGAGCAGTTCTTC.